The subject of this entry is one T cell receptor (beta chain). These data come from a study of blood T cell repertoires in COVID-19. The table came from immunoSEQ multiplex PCR; TCRdb's copy has only in-frame clones and leaves some out. The sample yields about 85,000 clones, 85% to 90% seen once. With 4 bases removed from V and 8 bases from J, the gap between germline ends came to 18 bases. Germline CDR1 is SGHTA and CDR2 is FQGNSA. This CDR3 contains 15 residues. Sequencing was carried out using peripheral blood. This chain joins TRBV7-2 and TRBJ2-4; maybe TRBD1 (7 bases). This clonotype was sampled from a woman older than 75 with active or convalescent COVID-19. In nucleotides, the CDR3 is TGTGCCAGCAGCTCCCCCGGGGGACAGAGGGACATTCAGTACTTC. Translating it yields CASSSPGGQRDIQYF.